This T cell receptor (beta chain) came from a study of identical twins. Template switching created a universal primer site, and the cDNA included unique molecular identifiers. TCRdb re-analysed the 5' RACE reads in MiXCR, keeping a single row per CDR3 protein. The data show about 280,000 distinct CDR3 sequences, 6.5% to 9.5% seen once. This CDR3 region has 12 residues. With 5 bases removed from V and 8 bases from J, the gap between germline ends came to 13 bases. The germline CDR1 and CDR2 sequences are MDHEN and SYDVKM. General study points: Invariant MAIT and iNKT cells may have partly biased zero-insertion analyses. Model-predicted out-of-frame TCR alpha sharing fell below observed values in monozygotic twins.

This clonotype was counted between two and nine times. Its antigen is currently unknown. This sample was shared with a second study, whose subject was yellow fever vaccine responses in identical twins.

Sequenced material: memory (CD45RO+) T cells sorted from blood. V is TRBV28 and J is TRBJ2-7; no firm D call. The receptor comes from a woman between 18 and 30 years old in good health. The CDR3 protein is CASSPQPGKQYF. The CDR3 DNA reads TGTGCCAGCAGTCCCCAGCCCGGAAAGCAGTACTTC.